One T cell receptor beta chain is described in this entry. The sample is drawn from a study of blood T cell repertoires in COVID-19. Overall study context: Both acute and convalescent COVID-19 samples were obtained from the United States, Italy and Spain. T cells, B-cell-depleted T cells, or PBMCs provided the cDNA or gDNA that served as material.

This table comes from immunoSEQ multiplex PCR, and its TCRdb copy is limited to in-frame clones, with some not included. The repertoire holds roughly 110,000 clones, with over 70% as singletons. Looked up from germline, CDR1 is MGHDK and CDR2 is SYGVNS. This CDR3 spans 16 amino acids. J was trimmed by 6 bases and V by 8 bases; bases with no gene match: 15. This chain links TRBV25-1 with TRBJ2-7, with 11 bases lining up with TRBD1. The material sequenced was peripheral blood. The sequence came from a man aged 45-65 years with acute or convalescent COVID-19. The CDR3 loop reads CASFLKPGQGVIEQYF. CDR3 in DNA: TGTGCCAGCTTTCTGAAACCGGGACAGGGGGTGATCGAGCAGTACTTC.